This T cell receptor (beta chain) appears in the sequencing data of a study of cytomegalovirus exposure and HLA in healthy donors. After removal of 2 bases from V and 6 bases from J, the junction contained 4 bases not matched to a gene. The CDR3 is 14 residues long. Germline loops: CDR1 LNHDA, CDR2 SQIVND (reference sequence). All the people who gave samples were healthy bone marrow donors. Points from the study as a whole: The study recorded 164 TCR beta chains that were cytomegalovirus-associated. Most of the TCR beta V segments (in an earlier analysis) were productive either about 87% or about 30% of the time.

This clone was observed a single time. Its antigen is not identified. PCR involved 60 Vbeta and 13 Jbeta primers. TCRdb's copy holds only in-frame clones and misses some; the assay was immunoSEQ multiplex PCR. The repertoire holds 150,000 to 200,000 clones, with under 80% as singletons. The receptor was derived from a man aged 35 to 55 in good health and CMV-seronegative. This sequence joins TRBV19 and TRBJ2-3, with 8 bases lining up with TRBD1. Sequencing was done on a sample of PBMCs. The CDR3 protein is CASSISRGPDTQYF. The CDR3 DNA reads TGTGCCAGTAGTATATCCAGGGGGCCGGATACGCAGTATTTT.